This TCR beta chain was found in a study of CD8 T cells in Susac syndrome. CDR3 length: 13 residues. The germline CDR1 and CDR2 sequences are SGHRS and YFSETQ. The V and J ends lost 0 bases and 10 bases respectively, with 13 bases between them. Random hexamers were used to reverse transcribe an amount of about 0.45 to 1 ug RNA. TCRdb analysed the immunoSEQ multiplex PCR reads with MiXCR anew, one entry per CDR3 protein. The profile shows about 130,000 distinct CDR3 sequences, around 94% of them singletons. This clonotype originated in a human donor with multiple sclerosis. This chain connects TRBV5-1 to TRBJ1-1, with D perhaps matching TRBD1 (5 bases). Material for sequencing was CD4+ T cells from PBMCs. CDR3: CASSLGEGSRAFF. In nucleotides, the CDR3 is TGCGCCAGCAGCTTGGGGGAGGGGAGTCGAGCTTTCTTT.